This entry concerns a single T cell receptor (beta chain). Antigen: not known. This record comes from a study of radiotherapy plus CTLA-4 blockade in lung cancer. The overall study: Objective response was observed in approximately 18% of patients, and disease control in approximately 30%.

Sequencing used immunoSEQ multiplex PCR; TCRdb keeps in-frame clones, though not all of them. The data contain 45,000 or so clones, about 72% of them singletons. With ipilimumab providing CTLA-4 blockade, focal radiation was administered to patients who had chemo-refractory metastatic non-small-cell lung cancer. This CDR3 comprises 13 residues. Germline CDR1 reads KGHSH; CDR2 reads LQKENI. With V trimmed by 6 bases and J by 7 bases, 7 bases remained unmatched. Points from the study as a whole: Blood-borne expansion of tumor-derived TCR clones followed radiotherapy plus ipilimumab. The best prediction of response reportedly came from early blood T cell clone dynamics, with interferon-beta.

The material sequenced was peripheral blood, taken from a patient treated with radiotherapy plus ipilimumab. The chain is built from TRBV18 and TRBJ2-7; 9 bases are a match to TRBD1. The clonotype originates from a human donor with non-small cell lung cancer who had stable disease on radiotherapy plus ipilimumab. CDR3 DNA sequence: TGTGCCAGCTCCCCAGGGACAGGGTGGGAGCAGTACTTC. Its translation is CASSPGTGWEQYF.